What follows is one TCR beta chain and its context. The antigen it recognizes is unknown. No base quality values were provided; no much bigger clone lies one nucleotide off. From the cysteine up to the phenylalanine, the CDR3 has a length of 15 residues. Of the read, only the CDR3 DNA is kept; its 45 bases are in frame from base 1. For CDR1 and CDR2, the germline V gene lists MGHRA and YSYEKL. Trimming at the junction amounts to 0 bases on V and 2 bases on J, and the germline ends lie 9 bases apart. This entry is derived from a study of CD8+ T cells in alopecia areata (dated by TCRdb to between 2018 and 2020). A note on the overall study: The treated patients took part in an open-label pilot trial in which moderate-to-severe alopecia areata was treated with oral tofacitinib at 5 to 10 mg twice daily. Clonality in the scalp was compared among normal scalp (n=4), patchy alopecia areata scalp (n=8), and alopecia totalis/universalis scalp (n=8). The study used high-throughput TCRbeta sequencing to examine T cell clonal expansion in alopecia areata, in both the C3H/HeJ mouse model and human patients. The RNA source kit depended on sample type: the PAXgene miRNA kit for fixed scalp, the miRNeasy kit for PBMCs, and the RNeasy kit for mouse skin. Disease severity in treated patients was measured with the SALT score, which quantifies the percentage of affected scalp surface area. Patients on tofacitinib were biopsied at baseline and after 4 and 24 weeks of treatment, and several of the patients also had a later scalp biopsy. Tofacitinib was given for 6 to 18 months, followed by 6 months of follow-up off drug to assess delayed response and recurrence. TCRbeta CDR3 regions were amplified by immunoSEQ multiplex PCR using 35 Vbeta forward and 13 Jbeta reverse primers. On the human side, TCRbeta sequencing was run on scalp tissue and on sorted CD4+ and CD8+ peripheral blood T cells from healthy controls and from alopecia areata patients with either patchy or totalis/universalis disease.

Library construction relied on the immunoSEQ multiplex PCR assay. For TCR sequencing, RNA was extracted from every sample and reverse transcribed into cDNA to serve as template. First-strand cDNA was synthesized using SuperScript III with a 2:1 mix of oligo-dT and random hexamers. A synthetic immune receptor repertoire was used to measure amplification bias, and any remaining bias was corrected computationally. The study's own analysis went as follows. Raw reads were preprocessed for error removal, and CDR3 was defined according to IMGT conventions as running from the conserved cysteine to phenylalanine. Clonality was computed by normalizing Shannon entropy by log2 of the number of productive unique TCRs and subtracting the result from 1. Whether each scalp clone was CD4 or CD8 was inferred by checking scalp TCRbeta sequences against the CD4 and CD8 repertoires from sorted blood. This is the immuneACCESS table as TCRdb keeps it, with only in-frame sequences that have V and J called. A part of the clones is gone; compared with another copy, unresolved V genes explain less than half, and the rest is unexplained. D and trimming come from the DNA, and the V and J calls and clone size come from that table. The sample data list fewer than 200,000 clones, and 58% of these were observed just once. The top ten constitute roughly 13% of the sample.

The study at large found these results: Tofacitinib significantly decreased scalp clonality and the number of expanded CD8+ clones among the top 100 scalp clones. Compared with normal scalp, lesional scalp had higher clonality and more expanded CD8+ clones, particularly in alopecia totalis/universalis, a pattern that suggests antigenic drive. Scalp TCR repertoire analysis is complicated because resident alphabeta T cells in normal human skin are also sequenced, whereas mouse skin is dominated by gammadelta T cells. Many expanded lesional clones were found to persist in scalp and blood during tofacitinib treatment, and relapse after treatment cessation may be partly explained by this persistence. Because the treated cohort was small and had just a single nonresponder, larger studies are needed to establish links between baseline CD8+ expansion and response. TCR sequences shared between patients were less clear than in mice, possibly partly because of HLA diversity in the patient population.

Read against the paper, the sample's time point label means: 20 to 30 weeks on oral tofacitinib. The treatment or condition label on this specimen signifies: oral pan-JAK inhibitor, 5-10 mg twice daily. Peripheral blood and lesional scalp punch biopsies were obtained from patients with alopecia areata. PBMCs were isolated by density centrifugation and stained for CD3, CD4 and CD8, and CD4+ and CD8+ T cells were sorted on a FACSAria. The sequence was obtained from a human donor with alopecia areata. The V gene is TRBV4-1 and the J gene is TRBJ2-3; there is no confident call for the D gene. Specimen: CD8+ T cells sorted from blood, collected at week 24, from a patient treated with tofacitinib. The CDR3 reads CASSQDPRNTDTQYF. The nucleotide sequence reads TGCGCCAGCAGCCAAGACCCACGGAACACAGATACGCAGTATTTT.